The sequence of this T cell receptor beta chain was determined in a study of T cell responses to AZD1222 COVID-19 vaccine. Whole-study results and caveats: Donors were chiefly white British, with a greater number of females, and clonal diversity was perhaps underestimated.

TCRdb's table, derived via immunoSEQ multiplex PCR, lists solely in-frame clones and lacks some. The table lists 150,000 to 200,000 clones, approximately 93% of them singletons. About this clone: What it recognizes is unknown.

V trimming: 1 base; J trimming: 4 bases; junction bases outside the gene matches: 6. The germline CDR1 and CDR2 sequences are SEHNR and FQNEAQ (reference sequence). This CDR3 region has 15 residues. The source is an adult in good health. The specimen was peripheral blood, collected on day 0 of AZD1222 vaccination. The chain recombines TRBV7-9 with TRBJ1-1; 7 positions match TRBD1. CDR3 sequence (DNA): TGTGCCAGCAGCTTAGGGGGGGACAGTCGCACTGAAGCTTTCTTT. Amino acid sequence: CASSLGGDSRTEAFF.